These 30 T cell receptor beta chains were all obtained from the same sample, sequenced in a study of blood T cell repertoires in COVID-19. Assay: immunoSEQ multiplex PCR; the TCRdb copy retains only in-frame clones and omits some. The profile shows 180,000 or so clones, 85% to 90% of them singletons. The sequenced sample was peripheral blood. These receptors were obtained from a woman aged 55-69 years with acute or convalescent COVID-19.

The rearrangement joins TRBV27 to TRBJ1-5; 9 nucleotides agree with TRBD1. Germline loops: CDR1 MNHEY, CDR2 SMNVEV (reference sequence). J gave up 2 bases and V 4 bases, and 3 bases lay outside the gene matches. This CDR3 comprises 15 residues. Here the CDR3 DNA reads TGTGCCAGCAGTTCCCGGACAGGGGGCAATCAGCCCCAGCATTTT. This sequence encodes CASSSRTGGNQPQHF.

As for this clone: A read error may account for a junction end that differs from germline. CDR3 sequence: CASSVDVAEEAQYF. The CDR3 nucleotides are TGTGCCAGCAGCGTAGACGTTGCGGAAGAGGCCCAGTACTTC. V usage is TRBV9 and J usage is TRBJ2-5; the D is unclear. The CDR3 extends over 14 amino acids. The germline V gene encodes CDR1 SGDLS and CDR2 YYNGEE. Complete variable domain (other parts from reference TRBV9 and TRBJ2-5): DSGVTQTPKHLITATGQRVTLRCSPRSGDLSVYWYQQSLDQGLQFLIQYYNGEERAKGNILERFSAQQFPDLHSELNLSSLELGDSALYFCASSVDVAEEAQYFGPGTRLLVL.

The rearrangement links TRBV2 to TRBJ1-5; no definite D call. Germline CDR1 SNHLY, CDR2 FYNNEI. The CDR3 loop spans 11 amino acids. Trimming removed 5 bases at V and 5 bases at J, with 4 bases between. CDR3 nucleotide sequence: TGTGCCAGCAGTCGTGATCAGCCCCAGCATTTT. Its protein is CASSRDQPQHF.

V gene TRBV10-2 combines with J gene TRBJ2-3; 12 nucleotides agree with TRBD1. Looked up from germline, CDR1 is WSHSY and CDR2 is SAAADI. This CDR3 has 17 residues. With V trimmed by 1 base and J by 5 bases, 7 bases remained unmatched. CDR3 region: CASSELGQGAGLDTQYF. The CDR3 DNA reads TGCGCCAGCAGTGAGTTGGGACAGGGGGCCGGGTTAGATACGCAGTATTTT.

For the CDR3, the DNA is TGTGCCAGCAGTAGACCCGGGACAGGGGTTGAAAAACTGTTTTTT. Protein: CASSRPGTGVEKLFF. The chain combines TRBV28 with TRBJ1-4, with 10 bases aligning to TRBD1. This CDR3 is built from 15 residues. The germline V gene has CDR1 MDHEN and CDR2 SYDVKM. J lost 7 bases, V lost 5 bases, and 7 bases had no gene match.

The chain carries TRBV7-9 and TRBJ1-1; weak D call: TRBD1 (5 bases). Germline CDR1 and CDR2: SEHNR and FQNEAQ (reference sequence). The CDR3 sequence is 13 residues long. Trimming removed 2 bases from V and 5 bases from J, with 9 bases in between. DNA for the CDR3: TGTGCCAGCAGCTTAAGCAAGGGGACTGAAGCTTTCTTT. This encodes CASSLSKGTEAFF. The whole variable domain, filled in from reference TRBV7-9 and TRBJ1-1, reads DTGVSQNPRHKITKRGQNVTFRCDPISEHNRLYWYRQTLGQGPEFLTYFQNEAQLEKSRLLSDRFSAERPKGSFSTLEIQRTEQGDSAMYLCASSLSKGTEAFFGQGTRLTVV.

The chain recombines TRBV19 with TRBJ2-1, with TRBD1 matching 10 bases. The CDR3 contains 15 residues. The V gene's germline CDR1 is LNHDA and CDR2 SQIVND (reference sequence). V shed 6 bases and J 7 bases; nucleotides not matched to a gene: 9. CDR3 sequence (DNA): TGTGCCAGTAGCACAAGACAGGGGGCTAGGAATGAGCAGTTCTTC. The encoded protein is CASSTRQGARNEQFF.

The gene calls are TRBV2 and TRBJ1-4; unclear D gene. Germline V CDR1 and CDR2: SNHLY, FYNNEI. The CDR3 totals 17 residues. Trimming pared 6 bases from V and 7 bases from J, leaving 24 bases between. The CDR3 here is CASRGFGVEGSSEKLFF. The CDR3 DNA reads as TGTGCCAGCAGGGGGTTCGGAGTTGAGGGTTCGAGTGAAAAACTGTTTTTT.

This sequence joins TRBV10-3 and TRBJ1-2; D call uncertain. Per the germline V gene, CDR1 is ENHRY and CDR2 is SYGVKD. The V end lost 8 bases, the J end lost 5 bases, and 15 bases lay between the germline ends. The CDR3 is made up of 13 amino acids. The CDR3 sequence is CAIAQGEEYGYTF. As DNA, the CDR3 is TGTGCCATCGCTCAAGGAGAGGAATATGGCTACACCTTC.

V and J are TRBV29-1 and TRBJ2-7, with 8 nucleotides matching TRBD1. Losses at the gene ends were 3 bases for V and 2 bases for J; bases not matched to a gene: 9. The CDR3 has 15 amino acids. Germline V gives CDR1 SQVTM, CDR2 ANQGSEA. Written as DNA, the CDR3 is TGCAGCGTTGACCTCCGGGACAGGCAAACCTACGAGCAGTACGTC. This sequence encodes CSVDLRDRQTYEQYV.

V and J are TRBV3-1 (or the pseudogene TRBV3-2) and TRBJ2-5, with 7 bases aligning to TRBD2. Losses at the gene ends were 3 bases for V and 5 bases for J; bases not matched to a gene: 12. CDR1 LGHDT and CDR2 YNNKEL come from the germline V gene (reference sequence). The CDR3 contains 16 residues. The CDR3 DNA reads as TGTGCCAGCAGCCAGACATCGGGAGGCCTAGGGGAGACCCAGTACTTC. Encoded protein: CASSQTSGGLGETQYF.

The chain employs TRBV19 and TRBJ2-1, with 8 bases aligning to TRBD2. Trimming removed 3 bases from V and 4 bases from J; junction bases left unmatched: 14. Germline assignment: CDR1 LNHDA and CDR2 SQIVND (reference sequence). CDR3 length: 18 amino acids. The CDR3 region is CASSMSGPGASGYNEQFF. For the CDR3, the DNA is TGTGCCAGTAGTATGTCGGGGCCGGGGGCTAGCGGGTACAATGAGCAGTTCTTC.

J is TRBJ2-2 and V is TRBV30; 12 bases map to TRBD2. The CDR3 contains 16 residues. With 4 bases clipped from V and 6 bases from J, the junction kept 9 bases outside the gene matches. CDR1 is GTSNPN and CDR2 is SVGIG in the germline V gene (reference sequence). The CDR3 DNA sequence: TGTGCCTGGACTCTAGCGGGAGGGTACGGGGCCGGGGAGCTGTTTTTT. Translating it yields CAWTLAGGYGAGELFF.

This chain joins TRBV29-1 and TRBJ1-1; 8 bases agree with TRBD1. The CDR3 covers 12 residues. The V gene's germline CDR1 is SQVTM and CDR2 ANQGSEA. V lost 7 bases and J lost 0; bases outside the gene matches: 1. CDR3 amino acids: CSAGQVNTEAFF. DNA for the CDR3: TGCAGCGCGGGACAGGTGAACACTGAAGCTTTCTTT.

The chain combines TRBV4-1 with TRBJ1-1, with TRBD1 matching 7 bases. Germline V gene sequence: CDR1 MGHRA, CDR2 YSYEKL. The CDR3 is made up of 17 amino acids. Trimming at V came to 1 base and at J to 3 bases, leaving 11 bases not matched to a gene. DNA of the CDR3: TGCGCCAGCAGCCAAGTGGGACAGCCCGGACTCTACACTGAAGCTTTCTTT. Encoded protein: CASSQVGQPGLYTEAFF.

Only one count was recorded for this clone. V and J are TRBV10-3 and TRBJ1-2; D ambiguous. Per germline, CDR1 ENHRY and CDR2 SYGVKD. This CDR3 is built from 15 residues. V shed 3 bases and J shed 4 bases, with 15 bases lying between them. For the CDR3, the DNA is TGTGCCATCAGTGACCTTACCACCAACGGCTATGGCTACACCTTC. As protein: CAISDLTTNGYGYTF.

DNA for the CDR3: TGTGCCTGGAGCTCACCGGGCCCGGGAAAAGAGACCCAGTACTTC. It is translated as CAWSSPGPGKETQYF. The J gene is TRBJ2-5, the V gene TRBV30; D may be TRBD2 (5 bases). V shed 3 bases and J shed 3 bases, with 17 bases lying between them. Germline CDR1 reads GTSNPN; CDR2 reads SVGIG (reference sequence). The CDR3 length is 15 residues.

The chain carries TRBV4-1 and TRBJ2-4, with a tentative D call TRBD2 (5 bases). Trimming stripped 4 bases from V and 1 base from J, with 14 bases between. This CDR3 region has 16 residues. Germline V gene data show CDR1 as MGHRA and CDR2 as YSYEKL. The CDR3 protein is CASSLRDEAAKNIQYF. The CDR3 coding sequence is TGCGCCAGCAGCCTGAGGGATGAGGCGGCCAAAAACATTCAGTACTTC.

This clone was recorded once. The chain joins TRBV28 to TRBJ1-5, with TRBD1 identical over 8 bases. J was trimmed by 10 bases and V by 3 bases; bases with no gene match: 8. Germline values: CDR1 MDHEN, CDR2 SYDVKM. CDR3 size: 14 residues. CDR3 sequence: CASSFGTGFNPQHF. For the CDR3, the DNA is TGTGCCAGCAGTTTCGGGACAGGTTTCAATCCCCAGCATTTT.

This clone was observed a single time. The chain recombines TRBV18 with TRBJ2-7; TRBD1 aligns across 7 bases. J was trimmed by 12 bases and V by 3 bases; bases with no gene match: 23. This CDR3 contains 17 residues. Germline V gene sequence: CDR1 KGHSH, CDR2 LQKENI. The CDR3 loop reads CASSPSLRTGGPKTPYF. DNA of the CDR3: TGTGCCAGCTCACCTAGTTTACGGACAGGCGGACCCAAAACTCCGTACTTC.

The gene calls are TRBV6-4 and TRBJ2-7, with no clear D. The CDR3 contains 10 residues. Germline V gene data show CDR1 as MRHNA and CDR2 as SNTAGT. V was pared by 8 bases and J by 2 bases, with 4 bases between. The CDR3 sequence: CASRAYEQYV. In DNA, the CDR3 is TGTGCCAGCCGGGCCTACGAGCAGTACGTC.

V gene TRBV7-9 combines with J gene TRBJ1-1; D may be TRBD1 (5 bases). From germline, CDR1 is SEHNR and CDR2 FQNEAQ (reference sequence). With 1 base removed from V and 2 bases from J, the gap between germline ends came to 11 bases. CDR3 length equals 15 residues. The CDR3 DNA is TGTGCCAGCAGCTTAGGAGGACACTTTAACACTGAAGCTTTCTTT. Protein product: CASSLGGHFNTEAFF.

The chain is built from TRBV4-2 and TRBJ1-1, with 7 positions matching TRBD1. This CDR3 spans 14 amino acids. Germline lookup yields CDR1 LGHNA and CDR2 YNFKEQ. The ends lost 2 bases at V and 3 bases at J; junction bases unmatched: 3. The DNA for the CDR3 is TGTGCCAGCAGCCAATTTACAGGGGACACTGAAGCTTTCTTT. It is translated as CASSQFTGDTEAFF.

The chain combines TRBV19 with TRBJ1-1; D gene uncertain. Trimming stripped 6 bases from V and 1 base from J, with 15 bases between. The CDR3 extends over 15 amino acids. The germline V gene encodes CDR1 LNHDA and CDR2 SQIVND (reference sequence). The CDR3 loop reads CASRAQETPNTEAFF. In DNA form, the CDR3 reads TGTGCCAGTAGGGCCCAGGAAACCCCGAACACTGAAGCTTTCTTT.

This clone was found once. The same CDR3 also results from other DNA sequences found in this sample. The chain combines TRBV19 with TRBJ2-1; TRBD2 aligns across 7 bases. V shed 1 base, J shed 5 bases, and the junction held 5 bases outside the gene matches. Looked up from germline, CDR1 is LNHDA and CDR2 is SQIVND (reference sequence). The CDR3 is 15 amino acids. The chain's CDR3 is CASSIASGTHNEQFF. DNA for the CDR3: TGTGCCAGTAGTATAGCCAGCGGGACCCACAATGAGCAGTTCTTC. The whole variable domain, filled in from reference TRBV19 and TRBJ2-1, reads DGGITQSPKYLFRKEGQNVTLSCEQNLNHDAMYWYRQDPGQGLRLIYYSQIVNDFQKGDIAEGYSVSREKKESFPLTVTSAQKNPTAFYLCASSIASGTHNEQFFGPGTRLTVL.

The J gene is TRBJ2-1, the V gene TRBV10-3; the D gene is possibly TRBD2 (5 bases). This CDR3 is built from 11 residues. The germline V gene has CDR1 ENHRY and CDR2 SYGVKD. CDR3 protein: CAAGGHNEQFF. In nucleotides, the CDR3 is TGTGCGGCGGGTGGGCACAATGAGCAGTTCTTC.

This clone was seen only a few times. The chain links TRBV5-5 to TRBJ1-1; 7 bases line up with TRBD1. Looked up from germline, CDR1 is SGHKS and CDR2 is YYEKEE (reference sequence). The J segment lost 6 bases and the V segment lost 4 bases, leaving 9 bases of the junction unmatched. The CDR3 has 14 amino acids. The CDR3 region is CASSHPTGKAEAFF. The CDR3 DNA reads as TGTGCCAGCAGCCACCCGACAGGGAAGGCTGAAGCTTTCTTT.

The CDR3 spells CSVARDREGTGELFF. The CDR3 DNA reads TGCAGCGTTGCCCGGGACAGGGAGGGCACCGGGGAGCTGTTTTTT. The chain is built from TRBV29-1 and TRBJ2-2; TRBD1 matches 9 bases. CDR3 length equals 15 residues. J was trimmed by 4 bases and V by 4 bases; bases with no gene match: 7. CDR1 and CDR2 from the germline V gene are SQVTM and ANQGSEA.

The gene calls are TRBV12-3 or TRBV12-4 and TRBJ1-1, with D possibly TRBD1 on 6 matching bases. This CDR3 region has 13 residues. Trimming stripped 3 bases from V and 3 bases from J, with 8 bases between. In nucleotides, the CDR3 is TGTGCCAGCAGTTTCTACAGGGACACTGAAGCTTTCTTT. Protein sequence: CASSFYRDTEAFF.

The chain recombines TRBV5-1 with TRBJ1-1; TRBD1 might be the D (6 bases). The CDR3 runs 16 residues. Trimming took off 3 bases at V and 4 bases at J, with 19 bases between the two ends. Germline assignment: CDR1 SGHRS and CDR2 YFSETQ. DNA for the CDR3: TGCGCCAGCAGCTCCGAAGGTACAGGGCTGATCACTGAAGCTTTCTTT. Its translation is CASSSEGTGLITEAFF.